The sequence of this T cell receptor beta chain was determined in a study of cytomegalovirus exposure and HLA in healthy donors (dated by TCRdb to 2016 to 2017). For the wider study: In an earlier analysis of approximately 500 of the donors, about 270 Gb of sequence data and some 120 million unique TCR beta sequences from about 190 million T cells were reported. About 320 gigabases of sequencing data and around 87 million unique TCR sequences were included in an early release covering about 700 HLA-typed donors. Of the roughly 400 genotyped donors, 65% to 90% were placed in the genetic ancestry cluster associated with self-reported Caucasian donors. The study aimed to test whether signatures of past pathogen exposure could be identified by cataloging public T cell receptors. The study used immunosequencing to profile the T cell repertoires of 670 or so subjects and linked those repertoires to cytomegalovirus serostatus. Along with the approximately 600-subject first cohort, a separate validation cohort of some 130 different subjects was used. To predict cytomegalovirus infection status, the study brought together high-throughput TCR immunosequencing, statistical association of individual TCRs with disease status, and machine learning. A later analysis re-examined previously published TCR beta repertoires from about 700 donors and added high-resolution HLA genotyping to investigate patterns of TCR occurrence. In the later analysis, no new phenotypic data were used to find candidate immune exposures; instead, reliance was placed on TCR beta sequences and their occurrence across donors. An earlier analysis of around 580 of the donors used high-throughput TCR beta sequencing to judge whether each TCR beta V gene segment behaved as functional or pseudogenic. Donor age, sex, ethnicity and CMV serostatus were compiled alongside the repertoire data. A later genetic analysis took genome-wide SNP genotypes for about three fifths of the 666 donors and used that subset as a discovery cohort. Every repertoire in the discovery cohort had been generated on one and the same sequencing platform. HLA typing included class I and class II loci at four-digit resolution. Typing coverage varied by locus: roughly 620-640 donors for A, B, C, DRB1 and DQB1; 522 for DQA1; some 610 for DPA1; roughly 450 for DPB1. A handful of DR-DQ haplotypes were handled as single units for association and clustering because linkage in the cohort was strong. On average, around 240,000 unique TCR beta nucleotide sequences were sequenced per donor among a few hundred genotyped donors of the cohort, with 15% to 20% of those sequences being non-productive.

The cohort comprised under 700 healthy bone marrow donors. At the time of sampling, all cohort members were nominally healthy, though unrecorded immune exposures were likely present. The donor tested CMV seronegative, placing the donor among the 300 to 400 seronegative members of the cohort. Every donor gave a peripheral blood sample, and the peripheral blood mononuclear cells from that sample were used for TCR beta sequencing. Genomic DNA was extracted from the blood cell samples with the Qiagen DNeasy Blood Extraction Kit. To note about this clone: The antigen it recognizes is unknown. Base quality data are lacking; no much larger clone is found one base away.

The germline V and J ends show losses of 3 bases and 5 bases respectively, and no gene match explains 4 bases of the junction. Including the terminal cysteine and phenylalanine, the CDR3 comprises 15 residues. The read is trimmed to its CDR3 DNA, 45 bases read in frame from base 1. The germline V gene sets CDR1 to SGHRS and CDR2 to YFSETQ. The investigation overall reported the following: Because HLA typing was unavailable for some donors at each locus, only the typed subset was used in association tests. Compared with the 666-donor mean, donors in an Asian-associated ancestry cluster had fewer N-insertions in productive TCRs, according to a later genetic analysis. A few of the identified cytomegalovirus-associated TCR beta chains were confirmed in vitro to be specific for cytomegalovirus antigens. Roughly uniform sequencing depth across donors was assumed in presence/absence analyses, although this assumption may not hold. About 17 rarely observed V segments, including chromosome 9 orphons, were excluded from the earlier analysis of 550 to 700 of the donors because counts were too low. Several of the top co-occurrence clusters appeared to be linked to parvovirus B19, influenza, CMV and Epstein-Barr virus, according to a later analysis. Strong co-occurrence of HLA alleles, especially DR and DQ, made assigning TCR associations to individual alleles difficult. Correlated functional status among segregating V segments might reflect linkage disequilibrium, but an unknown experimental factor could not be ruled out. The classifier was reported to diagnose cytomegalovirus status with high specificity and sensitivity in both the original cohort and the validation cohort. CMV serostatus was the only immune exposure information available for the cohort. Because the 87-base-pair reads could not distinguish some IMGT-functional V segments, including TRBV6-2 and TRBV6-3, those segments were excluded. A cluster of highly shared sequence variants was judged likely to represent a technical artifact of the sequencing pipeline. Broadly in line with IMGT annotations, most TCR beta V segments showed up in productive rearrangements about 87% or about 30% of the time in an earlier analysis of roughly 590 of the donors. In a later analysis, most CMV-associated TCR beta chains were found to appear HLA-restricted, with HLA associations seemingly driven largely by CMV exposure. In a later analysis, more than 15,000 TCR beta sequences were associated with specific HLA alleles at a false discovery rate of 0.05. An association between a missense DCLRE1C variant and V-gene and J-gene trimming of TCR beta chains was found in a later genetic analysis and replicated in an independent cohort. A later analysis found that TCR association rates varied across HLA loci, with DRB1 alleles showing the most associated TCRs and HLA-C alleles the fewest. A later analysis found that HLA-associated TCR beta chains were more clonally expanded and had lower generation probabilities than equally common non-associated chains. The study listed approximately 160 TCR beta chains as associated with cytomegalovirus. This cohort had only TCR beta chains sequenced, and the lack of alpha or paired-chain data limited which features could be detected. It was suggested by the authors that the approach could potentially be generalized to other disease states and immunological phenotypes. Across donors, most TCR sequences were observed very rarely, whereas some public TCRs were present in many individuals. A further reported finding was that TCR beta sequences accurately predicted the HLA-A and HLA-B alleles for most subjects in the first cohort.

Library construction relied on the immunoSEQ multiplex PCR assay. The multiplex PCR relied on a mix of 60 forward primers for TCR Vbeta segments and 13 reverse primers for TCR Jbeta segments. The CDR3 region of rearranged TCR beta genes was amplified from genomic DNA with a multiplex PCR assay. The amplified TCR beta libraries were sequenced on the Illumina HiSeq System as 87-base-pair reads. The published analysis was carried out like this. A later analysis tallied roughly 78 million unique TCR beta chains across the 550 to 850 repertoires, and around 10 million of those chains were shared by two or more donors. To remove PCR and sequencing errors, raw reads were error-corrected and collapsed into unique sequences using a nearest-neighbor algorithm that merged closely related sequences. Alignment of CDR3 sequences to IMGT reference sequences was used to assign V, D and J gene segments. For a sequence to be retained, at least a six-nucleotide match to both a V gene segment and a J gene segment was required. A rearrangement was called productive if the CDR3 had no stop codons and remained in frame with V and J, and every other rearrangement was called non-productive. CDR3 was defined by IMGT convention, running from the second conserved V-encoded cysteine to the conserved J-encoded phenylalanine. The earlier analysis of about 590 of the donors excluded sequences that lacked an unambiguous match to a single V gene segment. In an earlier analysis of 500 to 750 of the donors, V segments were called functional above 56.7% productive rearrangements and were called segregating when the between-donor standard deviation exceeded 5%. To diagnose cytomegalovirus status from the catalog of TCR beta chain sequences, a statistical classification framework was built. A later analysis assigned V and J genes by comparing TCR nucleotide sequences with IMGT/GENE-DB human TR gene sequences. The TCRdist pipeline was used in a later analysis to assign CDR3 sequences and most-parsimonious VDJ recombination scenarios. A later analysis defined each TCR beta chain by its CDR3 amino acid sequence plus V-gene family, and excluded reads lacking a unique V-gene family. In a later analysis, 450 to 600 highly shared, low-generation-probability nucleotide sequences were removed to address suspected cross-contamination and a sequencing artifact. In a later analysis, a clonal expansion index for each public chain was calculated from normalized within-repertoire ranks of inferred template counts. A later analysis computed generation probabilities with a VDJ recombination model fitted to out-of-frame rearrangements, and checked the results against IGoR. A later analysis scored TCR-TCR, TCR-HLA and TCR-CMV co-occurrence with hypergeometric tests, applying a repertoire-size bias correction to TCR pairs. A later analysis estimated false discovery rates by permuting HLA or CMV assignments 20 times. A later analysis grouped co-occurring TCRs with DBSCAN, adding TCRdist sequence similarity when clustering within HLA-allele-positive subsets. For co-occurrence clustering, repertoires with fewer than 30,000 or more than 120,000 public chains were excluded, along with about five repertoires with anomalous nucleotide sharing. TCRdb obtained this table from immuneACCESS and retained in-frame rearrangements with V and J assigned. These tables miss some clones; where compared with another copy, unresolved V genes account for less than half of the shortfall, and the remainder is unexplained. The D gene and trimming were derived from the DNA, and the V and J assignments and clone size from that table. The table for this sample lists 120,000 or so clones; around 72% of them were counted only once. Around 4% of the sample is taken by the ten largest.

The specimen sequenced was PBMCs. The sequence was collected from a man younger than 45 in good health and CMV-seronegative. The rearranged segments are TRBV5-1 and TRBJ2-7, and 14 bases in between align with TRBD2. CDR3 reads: CASSSKTSGGDEQYF. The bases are TGCGCCAGCAGCTCCAAGACTAGCGGGGGGGACGAGCAGTACTTC.